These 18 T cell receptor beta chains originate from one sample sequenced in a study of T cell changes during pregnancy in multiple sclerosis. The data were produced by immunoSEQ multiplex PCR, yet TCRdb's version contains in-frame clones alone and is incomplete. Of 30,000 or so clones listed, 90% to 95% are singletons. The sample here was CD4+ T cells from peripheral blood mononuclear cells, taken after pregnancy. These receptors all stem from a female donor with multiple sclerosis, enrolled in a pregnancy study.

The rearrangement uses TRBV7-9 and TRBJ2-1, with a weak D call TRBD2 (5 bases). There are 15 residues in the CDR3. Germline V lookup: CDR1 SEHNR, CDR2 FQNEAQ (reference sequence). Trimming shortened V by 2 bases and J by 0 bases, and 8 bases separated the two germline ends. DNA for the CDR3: TGTGCCAGCAGCTTAAGCCTAGCCTCCTACAATGAGCAGTTCTTC. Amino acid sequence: CASSLSLASYNEQFF.

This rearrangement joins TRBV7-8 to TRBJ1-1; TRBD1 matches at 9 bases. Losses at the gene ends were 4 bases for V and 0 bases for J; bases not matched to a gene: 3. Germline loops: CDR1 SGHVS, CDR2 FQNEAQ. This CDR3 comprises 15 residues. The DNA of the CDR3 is TGTGCCAGCAGCTCCGGGACAGGGATGAACACTGAAGCTTTCTTT. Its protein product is CASSSGTGMNTEAFF.

The CDR3 DNA is TGTGCCAGCAGCCCGGGAGTGGCATTCCAAGAGACCCAGTACTTC. It translates to CASSPGVAFQETQYF. The J gene is TRBJ2-5, the V gene TRBV5-5; a possible D gene is TRBD2 (6 bases). The V gene's germline CDR1 is SGHKS and CDR2 YYEKEE (reference sequence). The CDR3 runs 15 residues. Trimming shortened V by 4 bases and J by 1 base, and 14 bases separated the two germline ends.

The CDR3 DNA reads TGCGCCAGCAGCAGGAGCGCTAACTATGGCTACACCTTC. Its translation: CASSRSANYGYTF. The V gene is TRBV5-1, the J gene TRBJ1-2; the D is unclear. From germline, CDR1 is SGHRS and CDR2 YFSETQ. CDR3 size: 13 residues. Trimming took off 4 bases at V and 0 bases at J, with 7 bases between the two ends.

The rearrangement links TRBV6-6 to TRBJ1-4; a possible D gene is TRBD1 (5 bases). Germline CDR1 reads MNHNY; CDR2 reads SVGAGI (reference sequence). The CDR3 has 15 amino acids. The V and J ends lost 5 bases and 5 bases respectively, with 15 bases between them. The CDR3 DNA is TGTGCCAGCAGTGATACCCGACAGACCAATGAAAAACTGTTTTTT. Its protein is CASSDTRQTNEKLFF.

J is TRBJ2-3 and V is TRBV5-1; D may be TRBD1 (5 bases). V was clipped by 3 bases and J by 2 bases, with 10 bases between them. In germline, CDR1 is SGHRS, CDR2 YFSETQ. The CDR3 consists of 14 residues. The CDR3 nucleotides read TGCGCCAGCAGCTCAGGGATGCTCACAGATACGCAGTATTTT. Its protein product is CASSSGMLTDTQYF.

The CDR3 is CAITPTGIDTEAFF. CDR3 nucleotides: TGTGCCATCACTCCGACAGGGATAGACACTGAAGCTTTCTTT. The J gene is TRBJ1-1, the V gene TRBV10-3; 7 bases agree with TRBD1. V trimming: 7 bases; J trimming: 3 bases; junction bases outside the gene matches: 8. Germline V CDR1 and CDR2: ENHRY, SYGVKD. This CDR3 has 14 amino acids.

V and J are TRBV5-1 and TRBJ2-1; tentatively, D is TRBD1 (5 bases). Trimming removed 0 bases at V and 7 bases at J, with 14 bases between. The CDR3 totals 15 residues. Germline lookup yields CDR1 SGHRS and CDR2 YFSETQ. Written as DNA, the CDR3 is TGCGCCAGCAGCTTGGTTGCAGGGCTTCGAAATGAGCAGTTCTTC. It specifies CASSLVAGLRNEQFF.

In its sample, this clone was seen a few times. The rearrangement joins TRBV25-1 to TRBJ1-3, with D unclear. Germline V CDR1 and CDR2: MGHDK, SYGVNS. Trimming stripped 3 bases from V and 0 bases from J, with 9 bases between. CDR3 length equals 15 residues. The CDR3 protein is CASSDELDSGNTIYF. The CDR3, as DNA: TGTGCCAGCAGTGACGAGCTAGACTCTGGAAACACCATATATTTT.

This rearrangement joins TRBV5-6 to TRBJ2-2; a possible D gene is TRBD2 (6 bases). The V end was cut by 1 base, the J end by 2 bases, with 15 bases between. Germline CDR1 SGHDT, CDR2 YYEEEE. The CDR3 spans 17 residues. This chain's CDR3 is CASSLMRGSGNTGELFF. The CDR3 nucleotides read TGTGCCAGCAGCTTGATGCGGGGTAGCGGTAACACCGGGGAGCTGTTTTTT.

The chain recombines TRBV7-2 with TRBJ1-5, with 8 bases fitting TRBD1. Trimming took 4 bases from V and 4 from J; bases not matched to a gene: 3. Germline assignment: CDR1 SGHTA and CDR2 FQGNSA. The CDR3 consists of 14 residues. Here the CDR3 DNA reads TGTGCCAGCAGCTCCACAGGGGGGAATCAGCCCCAGCATTTT. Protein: CASSSTGGNQPQHF.

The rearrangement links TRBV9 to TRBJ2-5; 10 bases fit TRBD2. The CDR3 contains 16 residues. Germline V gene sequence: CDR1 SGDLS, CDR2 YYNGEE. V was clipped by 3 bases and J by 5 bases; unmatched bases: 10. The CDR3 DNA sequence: TGTGCCAGCAGCGAATATAGCGGGGGGTCCACGGAGACCCAGTACTTC. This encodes CASSEYSGGSTETQYF.

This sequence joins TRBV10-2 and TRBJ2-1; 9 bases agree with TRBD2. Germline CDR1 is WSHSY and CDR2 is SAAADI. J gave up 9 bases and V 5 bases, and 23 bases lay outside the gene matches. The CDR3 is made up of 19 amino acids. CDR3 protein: CASSPFVTGPSGKEGEQFF. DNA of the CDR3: TGCGCCAGCAGTCCATTTGTGACGGGGCCTAGCGGGAAAGAAGGTGAGCAGTTCTTC.

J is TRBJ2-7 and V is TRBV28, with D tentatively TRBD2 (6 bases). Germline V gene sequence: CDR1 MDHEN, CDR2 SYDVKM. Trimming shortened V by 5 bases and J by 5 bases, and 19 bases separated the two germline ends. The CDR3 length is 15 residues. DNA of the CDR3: TGTGCCAGCAGTCTACCAAGCGGGCCAAAGAACGAGCAGTACTTC. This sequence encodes CASSLPSGPKNEQYF.

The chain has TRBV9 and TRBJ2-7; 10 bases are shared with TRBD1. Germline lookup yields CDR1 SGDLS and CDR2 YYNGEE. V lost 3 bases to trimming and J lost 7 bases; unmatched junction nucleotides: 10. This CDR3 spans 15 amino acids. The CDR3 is CASSGAGTGVSEQYF. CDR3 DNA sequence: TGTGCCAGCAGCGGCGCCGGGACAGGGGTGAGTGAGCAGTACTTC.

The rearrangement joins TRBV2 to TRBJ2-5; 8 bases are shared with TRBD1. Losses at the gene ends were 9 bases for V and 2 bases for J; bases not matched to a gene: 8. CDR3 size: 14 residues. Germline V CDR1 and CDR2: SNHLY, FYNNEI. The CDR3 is CASVQGAFQETQYF. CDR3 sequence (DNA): TGTGCCAGTGTTCAGGGGGCCTTTCAAGAGACCCAGTACTTC.

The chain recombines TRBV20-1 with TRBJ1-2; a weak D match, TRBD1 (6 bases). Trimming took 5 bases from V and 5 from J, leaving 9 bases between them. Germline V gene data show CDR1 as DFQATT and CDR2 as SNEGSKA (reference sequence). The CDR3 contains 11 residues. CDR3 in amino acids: CSAYRVYGYTF. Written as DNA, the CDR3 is TGCAGTGCTTACAGGGTTTATGGCTACACCTTC.

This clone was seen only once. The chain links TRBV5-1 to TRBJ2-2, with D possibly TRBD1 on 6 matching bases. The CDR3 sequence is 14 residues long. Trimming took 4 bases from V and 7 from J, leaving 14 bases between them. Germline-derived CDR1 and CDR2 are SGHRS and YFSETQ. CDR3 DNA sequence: TGCGCCAGCAGCCAACAGGGAGCCGGCGGGGAGCTGTTTTTT. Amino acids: CASSQQGAGGELFF.